The rows below give T cell receptor beta chains drawn from one sample of a study of T cells after yellow fever vaccination. TCRdb independently ran MiXCR on the 5' RACE reads; one entry per CDR3 protein. Counted here are 500,000 to 700,000 distinct CDR3 sequences, around 21% occurring once; the ten biggest clones make up roughly an eighth. Sequences were derived from PBMCs, sampled 15 days after the yellow fever booster vaccination. The source is a man aged 25-45 years who received the YFV17D yellow fever vaccine. Each CDR3 is given with its conserved first and last residue. The order of the fields is J gene, V gene, clone size, D gene, CDR3 DNA, CDR3 protein. A D gene is named only where the DNA matches it firmly. For some rows the clone size is stated as once, few or many, or as a class when expanded; others skip it.

TRBJ2-5	TRBV3-1	few	.	TGTGCCAGCACCCACCCAGGGCGCGAGGAGACCCAGTACTTC	CASTHPGREETQYF
TRBJ2-1	TRBV5-5	.	TRBD2	TGTGCCAGCAGCGGGATAGCGGGAGCTACCTACAATGAGCAGTTCTTC	CASSGIAGATYNEQFF
TRBJ1-4	TRBV28	.	.	TGTGCCAGCAGCTCCGGGACGGTTAATGAAAAACTGTTTTTT	CASSSGTVNEKLFF
TRBJ2-7	TRBV12-3/TRBV12-4	few	.	TGTGCCAGCAGTCCCTCCCCAGGGAGTTCCGAGCAGTACTTC	CASSPSPGSSEQYF
TRBJ2-7	TRBV20-1	.	.	TGCAGTGCTTCCAACGCAGGGATGACCTACGAGCAGTACTTC	CSASNAGMTYEQYF
TRBJ2-3	TRBV5-1	.	TRBD2	TGCGCCAGCAGCGCGACTAGCGGACCGGCGGATACGCAGTATTTT	CASSATSGPADTQYF
TRBJ2-3	TRBV12-3/TRBV12-4	few	TRBD2	TGTGCCAGCAGCTTCCGAGCGGGAGGGCTCACAGATACGCAGTATTTT	CASSFRAGGLTDTQYF
TRBJ2-1	TRBV4-3	few	TRBD2	TGCGCCAGCAGCCTCATATGGGCTAGCGGGGAGGGGAATGAGCAGTTCTTC	CASSLIWASGEGNEQFF
TRBJ2-7	TRBV6-5	.	TRBD1	TGTGACAGCAGTTTTCCGGGACAGGGTTCGTACGAGCAGTACTTC	CDSSFPGQGSYEQYF
TRBJ2-7	TRBV20-1	.	.	TGCAGTGCTAGACGGGTTCACGAGCAGTACTTC	CSARRVHEQYF
TRBJ2-3	TRBV5-1	few	.	TGCGCCAGCAGCTGGACCGGGGGAACAGATACGCAGTATTTT	CASSWTGGTDTQYF
TRBJ2-2	TRBV20-1	few	.	TGCAGTGCTAGAGTTGGGGGAACTCACGGGGAGCTGTTTTTT	CSARVGGTHGELFF
TRBJ2-7	TRBV12-3/TRBV12-4	few	.	TGTGCCAGCAGCCCCCGGTCCGGAACCTACGAGCAGTACTTC	CASSPRSGTYEQYF
TRBJ1-5	TRBV21-1	.	.	TGTGCCAGCCCAGGGAACCTCAAAAACGAAGGGAGCAATCAGCCCCAGCATTTT	CASPGNLKNEGSNQPQHF
TRBJ2-5	TRBV20-1	.	.	TGCAGTGCTAGGGCTGGGAATATGCGGGAGACCCAGTACTTC	CSARAGNMRETQYF
TRBJ2-1	TRBV5-1	few	.	TGCGCCAGCAGCGGGGGGACAGAGGGGCAGTTCTTC	CASSGGTEGQFF
TRBJ1-1	TRBV12-3/TRBV12-4	.	.	TGTGCCAGCAGCCTGAGCAGTCACGGCGAGGCTTTCTTT	CASSLSSHGEAFF
TRBJ2-3	TRBV2	few	.	TGTGCCAGCAGCCCCAGTAGGGCTAGCACAGATACGCAGTATTTT	CASSPSRASTDTQYF
TRBJ1-6	TRBV6-1	.	.	TGTGCCAGCAGTGGGGAAAATAATTCACCCCTCCACTTT	CASSGENNSPLHF
TRBJ2-2	TRBV6-1	.	TRBD1	TGTGCCAGCAGTCGCCTAAATCCGGGACAGGGACTTCACGGGGAGCTGTTTTTT	CASSRLNPGQGLHGELFF
TRBJ2-7	TRBV20-1	.	.	TGCAGTGCTAGAAAATCGGAAGGTGGCCGAACCTACGAGCAGTACTTC	CSARKSEGGRTYEQYF
TRBJ2-1	TRBV12-3/TRBV12-4	few	.	TGTGCCAGTTATCCGGGACTTCCCCTAAATGAGCAGTTCTTC	CASYPGLPLNEQFF
TRBJ2-7	TRBV10-2	few	.	TGCGCCAGCCAGAGGCGATGGACAGACTCTTTGGGCTCCTACGAGCAGTACTTC	CASQRRWTDSLGSYEQYF
TRBJ2-1	TRBV7-9	many	.	TGTGCCAGCAGTATCGGGGACTCCAGGTCTGAGCAGTTCTTC	CASSIGDSRSEQFF
TRBJ1-2	TRBV30	few	.	TGTGCCTGGAGTGTACGTAGGAAAAAGGGGGACTATGGCTACACCTTC	CAWSVRRKKGDYGYTF
TRBJ1-4	TRBV28	.	.	TGTGCCAGCAGTTTCAGGACAGCAACTAATGAAAAACTGTTTTTT	CASSFRTATNEKLFF